The 9 T cell receptor beta chains presented below share a single source sample, sequenced in a study of blood T cell repertoires in COVID-19. Assay used: immunoSEQ multiplex PCR; TCRdb lists only in-frame clones, some missing. The sample includes roughly 350,000 clones, 88% of them seen just once. Input material: peripheral blood. These receptor sequences come from an older woman with COVID-19, enrolled during active disease.

This rearrangement joins TRBV27 to TRBJ1-6; 9 nucleotides align to TRBD1. Germline CDR1 is MNHEY and CDR2 is SMNVEV (reference sequence). This CDR3 is 15 amino acids long. Germline trimming cut 4 bases from V and 10 bases from J; bases unmatched to any gene: 8. The chain's CDR3 is CASSSGGQGHSPLHF. Written as DNA, the CDR3 is TGTGCCAGCAGTTCTGGGGGACAGGGACACTCACCCCTCCACTTT.

The gene calls are TRBV3-1 (or the pseudogene TRBV3-2) and TRBJ2-3, with no clear D. This CDR3 is built from 13 residues. From germline, CDR1 is LGHDT and CDR2 YNNKEL (reference sequence). Trimming took off 4 bases at V and 10 bases at J, with 15 bases between the two ends. The CDR3 DNA is TGTGCCAGCAGCCGTGAGGCGACTTTAGCGCAGTATTTT. Translating gives CASSREATLAQYF.

The chain carries TRBV7-3 and TRBJ2-1; 7 bases match TRBD1. The CDR3 runs to 14 residues. Per the germline V gene, CDR1 is SGHTA and CDR2 is FQGTGA. J was trimmed by 6 bases and V by 4 bases; bases with no gene match: 6. CDR3 in amino acids: CASSSRTGSNEQFF. The CDR3 region has the DNA TGTGCCAGCAGCTCCCGGACAGGAAGCAATGAGCAGTTCTTC.

CDR3 nucleotides: TGTGCCAGCAGCTTTGAGCGGGACAGGGGCTACAATGAGCAGTTCTTC. This gives the protein CASSFERDRGYNEQFF. This chain uses TRBV7-9 with TRBJ2-1, with 10 bases lining up with TRBD1. Germline V gene sequence: CDR1 SEHNR, CDR2 FQNEAQ (reference sequence). Unmatched junction bases numbered 5, after V lost 3 bases and J lost 3 bases. CDR3 size: 16 residues.

This chain uses TRBV5-1 with TRBJ1-2; D gene ambiguous. The germline V gene has CDR1 SGHRS and CDR2 YFSETQ. V dropped 4 bases and J dropped 6 bases, with 7 bases sitting between them. The CDR3 has 11 amino acids. The CDR3 bases are TGCGCCAGCAGCCACGGGGATGGCTACACCTTC. Its translation: CASSHGDGYTF.

V usage is TRBV6-5 and J usage is TRBJ1-2, with D uncertain. CDR3 length: 15 residues. Germline CDR1 reads MNHEY; CDR2 reads SVGAGI. V lost 0 bases and J lost 7, with 15 bases in between. The CDR3 region is CASSYSKTYAPGYTF. The CDR3 nucleotides read TGTGCCAGCAGTTACTCGAAGACATATGCACCTGGCTACACCTTC.

This clone occurred once. J is TRBJ1-4 and V is TRBV4-1; no clear D gene. The CDR3 length is 12 residues. The germline gives CDR1 MGHRA, CDR2 YSYEKL. Trimming removed 3 bases from V and 8 bases from J, with 7 bases in between. The CDR3 coding sequence is TGCGCCAGCAGCCATCCGTCCGAAAAACTGTTTTTT. As protein: CASSHPSEKLFF.

The rearrangement links TRBV7-9 to TRBJ1-1; tentatively, D is TRBD1 (5 bases). The germline gives CDR1 SEHNR, CDR2 FQNEAQ (reference sequence). The CDR3 totals 12 residues. V lost 5 bases to trimming and J lost 5 bases, with 9 bases between them. The CDR3 loop reads CASSQGVTEAFF. The CDR3 DNA reads TGTGCCAGCAGCCAAGGGGTGACTGAAGCTTTCTTT. Complete variable domain (other parts from reference TRBV7-9 and TRBJ1-1): DTGVSQNPRHKITKRGQNVTFRCDPISEHNRLYWYRQTLGQGPEFLTYFQNEAQLEKSRLLSDRFSAERPKGSFSTLEIQRTEQGDSAMYLCASSQGVTEAFFGQGTRLTVV.

The chain recombines TRBV7-2 with TRBJ2-7; D may be TRBD2 (5 bases). Trimming took off 5 bases at V and 3 bases at J, with 20 bases between the two ends. Germline V gene lookup returns CDR1 SGHTA and CDR2 FQGNSA. The CDR3 totals 16 residues. Here the CDR3 DNA reads TGTGCCAGCAGCCGGCACGCTAGCACGGGTCGCTACGAGCAGTACTTC. Residues: CASSRHASTGRYEQYF.